This TCR beta chain was observed in a study of beta chain features in type 1 diabetes (dated by TCRdb to the late 2010s). For the wider study: Mean age, gender distribution, total cell number and subset yield were not different between patients and healthy donors. Regulatory and stem cell-like memory subsets were obtained from only 8 patients and roughly 8 healthy donors, while naive and central memory subsets were obtained from all 30 or so donors. In the study, TCRB repertoires of sorted circulating CD4+ T cell subsets from recently diagnosed type 1 diabetes patients were compared with those of matched healthy donors. A total of roughly 99 million sorted cells were examined across all samples, and the number of cells per subset was strongly correlated with RNA yield. What the research found in general, with its limitations: Because the HLA sub-analyses included only small numbers of individuals, any influence of HLA type on TCRB rearrangement was left unresolved. Fewer insertions and more nucleotide deletions at VDJ recombination sites were observed in patients with type 1 diabetes, implying thymic rearrangement abnormalities. Naive, central memory and regulatory TCRB repertoires appeared to be more similar among patients than among healthy donors. Sequencing cDNA rather than genomic DNA could over-represent highly expressing activated cells, although activation and CD3 levels did not differ between groups. PCR might favor shorter templates, but patient and control samples were amplified and corrected together, so any skew would affect both groups equally. A moderate but significant shortening of TCRB CDR3 length was observed in type 1 diabetes patients in all four CD4+ subsets.

Comment on this clone: There is no known antigen for this receptor. No base quality values were provided; no much bigger clone lies one nucleotide off.

The entire isolated RNA was reverse transcribed using the High Capacity cDNA Reverse Transcription Kit, and thus expressed TCRB transcripts were sequenced. Deep immunoSEQ sequencing was performed on naive, central memory and regulatory T cell samples, with an average of around 3.4 million total reads per sample. Sorted cells were lysed in RLT buffer and RNA was extracted with DNase-treated RNeasy Micro or Mini kits, depending on cell number. Each cell subset was processed separately to prevent cross-contamination, with patient and healthy donor samples processed together. The immunoSEQ multiplex PCR was used to amplify TCRB sequences from cDNA, generating 87-bp fragments that spanned the CDR3 region. The amplicons were sequenced using the Illumina HiSeq platform. In the source study's methods: Synthetic template baselines were used to correct PCR bias computationally, reads within Hamming distance 2 were collapsed, and singletons that could not be merged were discarded. Reads were aligned against IMGT so that V, D and J genes, CDR3 length and insertions or deletions at six rearrangement sites could be assigned. Within each subset, clonotype counts were normalized to sorted cell number, after which true diversity and Gini coefficients were computed with the tcR R package. Repertoire sharing was quantified using the overlap coefficient calculated on TCRB nucleotide sequences. Out-of-frame TCRB sequences from naive cells were analyzed to stand in for the pre-selection repertoire. The immuneACCESS repertoire file appears here via TCRdb, limited to in-frame rearrangements. These files lack a portion of the clones; in checked studies, under half of the deficit traces to unresolved V genes, and the cause of the others is not known. V and J calls and clone size come straight from that table; D and trimming were deduced from the DNA. Counted in this sample were under 400,000 clones; 20% of them appeared once. Under 0.055% of the sample goes to the ten largest clones.

Each donor gave one peripheral blood draw, averaging approximately 120 mL, which was collected into heparinised tubes. Naive, central memory, regulatory and stem cell-like memory CD4+ T cells were sorted on a BD FACSAria II using a panel including CD45RO, CCR7, CD25, CD127, CD95 and CD27. Purity was above 98% for every sorted population. PBMCs were isolated right away by Lymphoprep density gradient centrifugation and were stained directly, without culture. To minimize batch effects, samples were stained and sorted in pairs, one healthy donor with one patient per experiment. V is pared back by 1 base and J by 2 bases, with 8 bases lying between the germline termini. From the cysteine up to the phenylalanine, the CDR3 has a length of 14 residues. CDR3 DNA is the only sequence kept; it has 42 bases, read in frame from the first base. Via the germline V gene, CDR1 is SGHTA and CDR2 FQGNSA.

Material for sequencing was naive CD4+ T cells from blood. Reading the label with the study, this specimen's cell subset or site is: true naive CD4+ T cells. Recombination linked TRBV7-2 to TRBJ1-2, with the D gene call left open. The TCR originated in a woman between 18 and 29 years old in good health. This receptor has the CDR3 CASSLERANYGYTF. The DNA reads TGTGCCAGCAGCTTAGAGCGGGCCAACTATGGCTACACCTTC.